The next 27 T cell receptor beta chains were all read from a single sample in a study of shared clonotypes between healthy human individuals. The method was immunoSEQ multiplex PCR; TCRdb's version includes in-frame clones alone and lacks a portion of them. The table records 2 million to 2.5 million clones, more than 90% of them present only once. Material for sequencing was naive CD4+ T cells sorted from blood. Regarding subset: CD45RA+ positively selected. All receptors come from a man aged 18 to 29 in good health.

With respect to this clone: Other nucleotide sequences from this sample produce the same CDR3. The genes are TRBV18 and TRBJ2-7, with D perhaps assigned TRBD1 or TRBD2 (5 bases each). Per germline, CDR1 KGHSH and CDR2 LQKENI. The CDR3 sequence is 14 residues long. Trimming removed 6 bases from V and 3 bases from J, with 15 bases in between. CDR3 nucleotide sequence: TGTGCCAGCTCCCCCGGGACCGGCGGCTACGAGCAGTACTTC. It translates to CASSPGTGGYEQYF.

Note on this clone: Other DNA sequences in the same sample also yield this CDR3. The V call is TRBV27, the J call TRBJ2-5; tentatively, D is TRBD2 (5 bases). The CDR3 length is 14 residues. V dropped 2 bases and J dropped 5 bases, with 12 bases sitting between them. CDR1 MNHEY and CDR2 SMNVEV come from the germline V gene (reference sequence). The CDR3 sequence is CASSLGGGGETQYF. CDR3 sequence (DNA): TGTGCCAGCAGTTTAGGCGGAGGCGGGGAGACCCAGTACTTC.

Worth noting for this clone: This sample includes further DNA sequences coding for the same CDR3. The genes are TRBV5-1 and TRBJ2-2; weak D call: TRBD1 (5 bases). V was trimmed by 0 bases and J by 0 bases, leaving 6 bases between them. The germline gives CDR1 SGHRS, CDR2 YFSETQ. CDR3 size: 15 residues. The DNA for the CDR3 is TGCGCCAGCAGCTTGGGGACAACGAACACCGGGGAGCTGTTTTTT. The encoded protein is CASSLGTTNTGELFF.

The rearrangement joins TRBV29-1 to TRBJ2-3; TRBD2 matches at 9 bases. Germline V CDR1 and CDR2: SQVTM, ANQGSEA. This CDR3 has 20 residues. The V gene end was trimmed by 2 bases and the J gene end by 1 base; junction bases not matched to a gene: 19. CDR3 nucleotide sequence: TGCAGCGTTGAACCACACGCCCCCCATGCTTTAGCGGGGGGCACAGATACGCAGTATTTT. Its translation: CSVEPHAPHALAGGTDTQYF.

The V gene is TRBV9, the J gene TRBJ2-2; 11 bases match TRBD2. The CDR3 is 15 residues long. With 0 bases clipped from V and 5 bases from J, the junction kept 0 bases outside the gene matches. CDR1 SGDLS and CDR2 YYNGEE come from the germline V gene. The CDR3 nucleotides read TGTGCCAGCAGCGTAGCTAGCGGGAGGACCGGGGAGCTGTTTTTT. Translated, it gives CASSVASGRTGELFF.

The chain carries TRBV6-5 and TRBJ1-1; TRBD1 matches 7 bases. The CDR3 totals 16 residues. The V and J ends lost 0 bases and 4 bases, in that order; junction bases with no gene match: 8. In germline, CDR1 is MNHEY, CDR2 SVGAGI. CDR3 DNA sequence: TGTGCCAGCAGTTACTCACGACAGGGTGGCGGCACTGAAGCTTTCTTT. Amino acid sequence: CASSYSRQGGGTEAFF.

The chain links TRBV28 to TRBJ2-7; D gene uncertain. CDR1 and CDR2 from the germline V gene are MDHEN and SYDVKM. Trimming cost V 3 bases and J 5 bases, with 17 bases left between them. CDR3 length: 15 residues. CDR3 bases: TGTGCCAGCAGTTTGGTCCCAGGAAATTTACACGAGCAGTACTTC. Translated: CASSLVPGNLHEQYF.

This sequence joins TRBV11-3 and TRBJ1-4; a possible D gene is TRBD1 (5 bases). Germline V CDR1 and CDR2: SGHNT, YENEEA. The CDR3 spans 16 residues. With 0 bases removed from V and 1 base from J, the gap between germline ends came to 9 bases. CDR3 in DNA: TGTGCCAGCAGCTTAGATCGGGGCAGAACTAATGAAAAACTGTTTTTT. Encoded protein: CASSLDRGRTNEKLFF.

This chain joins TRBV5-8 and TRBJ2-3; the match to TRBD2 covers 11 bases. This CDR3 has 17 amino acids. V lost 2 bases and J lost 2; bases outside the gene matches: 7. Germline lookup yields CDR1 SGHTS and CDR2 YDEGEE. The CDR3 DNA sequence: TGTGCCAGCAGCTTCGGTAGCGGGAGGGATAACACAGATACGCAGTATTTT. Amino acid sequence: CASSFGSGRDNTDTQYF.

The rearrangement links TRBV11-2 to TRBJ2-4, with 9 nucleotides matching TRBD2. Unmatched junction bases numbered 15, after V lost 0 bases and J lost 3 bases. The V gene's germline CDR1 is SGHAT and CDR2 FQNNGV. CDR3 length: 20 residues. CDR3 coding DNA: TGTGCCAGCAGCTTAGATTTGGCTAGCGGGATTAGCTTCGGCAAAAACATTCAGTACTTC. Its translation is CASSLDLASGISFGKNIQYF.

The rearrangement links TRBV7-9 to TRBJ2-1; D gene ambiguous. Germline-derived CDR1 and CDR2 are SEHNR and FQNEAQ (reference sequence). The germline V and J ends were trimmed by 2 bases and 9 bases, with 8 bases remaining between them. The CDR3 has 12 amino acids. The CDR3, as DNA: TGTGCCAGCAGCTTACCCCCGGGTGAGCAGTTCTTC. Translated: CASSLPPGEQFF.

V is TRBV7-2 and J is TRBJ2-1; tentative D call: TRBD2 (6 bases). This CDR3 is 16 amino acids long. Trimming left V 11 bases short and J 2 bases short, with 22 bases between. Per the germline V gene, CDR1 is SGHTA and CDR2 is FQGNSA. In DNA form, the CDR3 reads TGTGCCTCCAGGTATTACGGGGGAGTCGCCTACAATGAGCAGTTCTTC. Translation gives CASRYYGGVAYNEQFF. The full variable domain, its missing parts supplied by reference TRBV7-2 and TRBJ2-1, is GAGVSQSPSNKVTEKGKDVELRCDPISGHTALYWYRQSLGQGLEFLIYFQGNSAPDKSGLPSDRFSAERTGGSVSTLTIQRTQQEDSAVYLCASRYYGGVAYNEQFFGPGTRLTVL.

The genes are TRBV5-1 and TRBJ1-3; 8 nucleotides align to TRBD1. CDR1 is SGHRS and CDR2 is YFSETQ in the germline V gene. The CDR3 totals 14 residues. V lost 4 bases to trimming and J lost 2 bases; unmatched junction nucleotides: 2. This chain's CDR3 is CASSEQGAGNTIYF. The CDR3 coding sequence is TGCGCCAGCAGCGAACAGGGGGCTGGAAACACCATATATTTT. The full variable domain, rest sourced from reference TRBV5-1 and TRBJ1-3, is KAGVTQTPRYLIKTRGQQVTLSCSPISGHRSVSWYQQTPGQGLQFLFEYFSETQRNKGNFPGRFSGRQFSNSRSEMNVSTLELGDSALYLCASSEQGAGNTIYFGEGSWLTVV.

V is TRBV27 and J is TRBJ1-2, with D perhaps matching TRBD1 (6 bases). CDR3 length: 14 amino acids. Trimming took off 6 bases at V and 4 bases at J, with 15 bases between the two ends. Germline CDR1 reads MNHEY; CDR2 reads SMNVEV (reference sequence). CDR3 residues: CASSRLQGPYGYTF. The CDR3 coding sequence is TGTGCCAGCAGCCGGCTACAGGGTCCCTATGGCTACACCTTC.

To note about this clone: The same CDR3 arises from other DNA sequences in this sample as well. The chain uses TRBV5-1 and TRBJ2-7; possible D gene TRBD2, 7 bases. Germline CDR1 is SGHRS and CDR2 is YFSETQ. V lost 2 bases and J lost 4, with 13 bases in between. This CDR3 comprises 14 residues. The CDR3 sequence is CASSLPGGAYEQYF. CDR3 in DNA: TGCGCCAGCAGCTTACCGGGGGGCGCGTACGAGCAGTACTTC.

This sequence joins TRBV19 and TRBJ2-2; 12 bases map to TRBD2. This CDR3 comprises 17 residues. V was clipped by 4 bases and J by 4 bases; unmatched bases: 7. Germline V gene data show CDR1 as LNHDA and CDR2 as SQIVND (reference sequence). CDR3 sequence: CASSTTTSGRTTGELFF. Written as DNA, the CDR3 is TGTGCCAGTAGTACGACGACTAGCGGGAGAACCACCGGGGAGCTGTTTTTT.

The rearrangement links TRBV9 to TRBJ1-3; 8 bases map to TRBD1. CDR1 SGDLS and CDR2 YYNGEE come from the germline V gene. There are 18 residues in the CDR3. V shed 3 bases and J 1 base; nucleotides not matched to a gene: 12. CDR3 sequence reads: CASSAYIGQGVSGNTIYF. The CDR3 DNA is TGTGCCAGCAGCGCATACATCGGACAGGGAGTTTCTGGAAACACCATATATTTT.

This sequence joins TRBV7-3 and TRBJ1-6; D might be TRBD1 (5 bases). In germline, CDR1 is SGHTA, CDR2 FQGTGA. Trimming removed 5 bases from V and 7 bases from J, with 9 bases in between. This CDR3 region has 13 residues. CDR3 sequence (DNA): TGTGCCAGCAGCGAGGGGATCAATTCACCCCTCCACTTT. Translation: CASSEGINSPLHF.

Only a few counts were recorded for this clone. CDR3: CASSLVGINQPQHF. CDR3 sequence (DNA): TGTGCCAGCAGCTTAGTAGGGATCAATCAGCCCCAGCATTTT. V gene TRBV7-8 combines with J gene TRBJ1-5; D unclear. Germline V CDR1 and CDR2: SGHVS, FQNEAQ. The length of the CDR3 is 14 residues. Trimming stripped 1 base from V and 3 bases from J, with 7 bases between.

This rearrangement joins TRBV11-2 to TRBJ2-1; 12 bases line up with TRBD2. V gave up 8 bases and J gave up 2 bases; unmatched junction bases: 4. Per the germline V gene, CDR1 is SGHAT and CDR2 is FQNNGV. The CDR3 covers 15 residues. DNA for the CDR3: TGTGCCAGCGGACTAGCGGGAATGACCTACAATGAGCAGTTCTTC. Translated, it gives CASGLAGMTYNEQFF.

V usage is TRBV6-1 and J usage is TRBJ2-2; possibly TRBD1 or TRBD2 for D (5 bases each). Germline V CDR1 and CDR2: MNHNS, SASEGT. The CDR3 is made up of 15 amino acids. V gave up 11 bases and J gave up 9 bases, with 25 bases separating them. This chain's CDR3 is CAGRGSLGTARELFF. The CDR3 DNA follows: TGTGCCGGCCGAGGGAGTCTGGGGACCGCTAGGGAGCTGTTTTTT.

V and J are TRBV7-9 and TRBJ1-1; 7 nucleotides align to TRBD1. The germline V gene has CDR1 SEHNR and CDR2 FQNEAQ (reference sequence). V trimming: 3 bases; J trimming: 5 bases; junction bases outside the gene matches: 15. CDR3 size: 17 residues. This CDR3 reads CASSFWNGRGRGTEAFF. The CDR3 nucleotides are TGTGCCAGCAGCTTCTGGAACGGGAGGGGGCGAGGGACTGAAGCTTTCTTT.

This clone was seen more than once but under ten times. J is TRBJ2-7 and V is TRBV30; D not resolved. V dropped 0 bases and J dropped 5 bases, with 8 bases sitting between them. The CDR3 spans 12 residues. CDR1 is GTSNPN and CDR2 is SVGIG in the germline V gene (reference sequence). CDR3 DNA: TGTGCCTGGAGTGTACTGGTCCACGAGCAGTACTTC. This codes for CAWSVLVHEQYF.

This chain links TRBV2 with TRBJ1-4; tentative D call: TRBD1 (5 bases). V lost 1 base, J lost 8 bases, and 11 bases lay in between. The germline V gene encodes CDR1 SNHLY and CDR2 FYNNEI. The CDR3 consists of 14 residues. The CDR3 reads CASSEGGEEEKLFF. For the CDR3, the DNA is TGTGCCAGCAGTGAAGGAGGGGAGGAGGAAAAACTGTTTTTT.

The V call is TRBV6-1, the J call TRBJ1-2, with D perhaps TRBD1 (5 bases). The CDR3 runs to 15 residues. Per germline, CDR1 MNHNS and CDR2 SASEGT. The V and J ends lost 3 bases and 4 bases respectively, with 15 bases between them. In nucleotides, the CDR3 is TGTGCCAGCAGTGATGGAGCAGGGATGGGCTATGGCTACACCTTC. It translates to CASSDGAGMGYGYTF.

The V and J genes are TRBV27 and TRBJ2-7; TRBD2 aligns across 13 bases. Per the germline V gene, CDR1 is MNHEY and CDR2 is SMNVEV (reference sequence). J gave up 3 bases and V 4 bases, and 9 bases lay outside the gene matches. This CDR3 is 17 amino acids long. The CDR3 loop is CASSSRTSGGLHYEQYF. DNA for the CDR3: TGTGCCAGCAGTTCTCGGACTAGCGGGGGCCTCCACTACGAGCAGTACTTC.

This chain joins TRBV27 and TRBJ1-1; D is uncertain. This CDR3 spans 14 amino acids. CDR1 is MNHEY, CDR2 SMNVEV, per germline (reference sequence). V gave up 5 bases and J gave up 1 base, with 11 bases separating them. CDR3 protein: CASSPRQWNTEAFF. In DNA form, the CDR3 reads TGTGCCAGCAGTCCCCGGCAGTGGAACACTGAAGCTTTCTTT.